This T cell receptor beta chain was identified during a study of T cell repertoires in cytomegalovirus infection. Study background: The public TCR beta signatures pointed to both CMV infection and matching HLA type.

TCRdb processed the reads anew with MiXCR; each CDR3 protein has one entry. The repertoire has approximately 130,000 distinct CDR3 sequences, approximately 9.2% of them found once; the top ten carry roughly 9.1%. CDR1 and CDR2 from the germline V gene are SGHTA and FQGNSA. The CDR3 is 13 residues long. The V and J ends lost 1 base and 4 bases respectively, with 5 bases between them. In this sample, this clonotype turned up many times. This receptor was taken from a human donor in good health (CMV status not recorded). Some clones in this sample may be carry-over from other donors' samples. The V call is TRBV7-2, the J call TRBJ2-4; D unclear. Material: PBMCs. For the CDR3, the DNA is TGTGCCAGCAGCTTAGTCTTGAAAAACATTCAGTACTTC. As protein: CASSLVLKNIQYF.